The 7 T cell receptor beta chains presented below share a single source sample, sequenced in a study of cytotoxic CD8 clonotypes in ibrutinib-treated CLL. The repertoire was sequenced with immunoSEQ multiplex PCR; TCRdb's copy has only in-frame clones and lacks some. The profile shows approximately 42,000 clones, almost 70% of them singletons. The sequences come from PBMCs, collected after 12 months of ibrutinib treatment. The origin of the receptors is a human donor with chronic lymphocytic leukemia.

The DNA for the CDR3 is TGTGCCAGCAGTTTGCTAGCGACCCCCTACAATGAGCAGTTCTTC. The encoded protein is CASSLLATPYNEQFF. V usage is TRBV27 and J usage is TRBJ2-1; D may be TRBD2 (6 bases). The CDR3 is made up of 15 amino acids. Trimming cost V 3 bases and J 2 bases, with 11 bases left between them. Germline values: CDR1 MNHEY, CDR2 SMNVEV (reference sequence).

This clone was picked up a small number of times. The chain carries TRBV9 and TRBJ2-3; D gene uncertain. Germline V gene sequence: CDR1 SGDLS, CDR2 YYNGEE. The length of the CDR3 is 16 residues. V gave up 3 bases and J gave up 4 bases, with 18 bases separating them. The CDR3 DNA is TGTGCCAGCAGCGGCCCCACCGGGTCTGGGGCAGATACGCAGTATTTT. This sequence encodes CASSGPTGSGADTQYF.

V is TRBV28 and J is TRBJ2-5; 8 positions match TRBD2. V was pared by 2 bases and J by 5 bases, with 10 bases of the junction left unmatched. CDR1 and CDR2 (germline): MDHEN, SYDVKM. The CDR3 is made up of 16 amino acids. CDR3 amino acids: CASSLRGGTRGETQYF. In DNA, the CDR3 is TGTGCCAGCAGTTTACGCGGCGGGACTAGAGGGGAGACCCAGTACTTC. Full variable domain (missing parts from reference TRBV28 and TRBJ2-5): DVKVTQSSRYLVKRTGEKVFLECVQDMDHENMFWYRQDPGLGLRLIYFSYDVKMKEKGDIPEGYSVSREKKERFSLILESASTNQTSMYLCASSLRGGTRGETQYFGPGTRLLVL.

This chain uses TRBV9 with TRBJ2-3; TRBD2 matches at 8 bases. The J segment lost 1 base and the V segment lost 4 bases, leaving 17 bases of the junction unmatched. The CDR3 is 19 amino acids. CDR1 and CDR2 (germline): SGDLS, YYNGEE. The CDR3 bases are TGTGCCAGCAGCTTTAGGCCCTCAGGTGGGCGGGAGGGCACAGATACGCAGTATTTT. Protein: CASSFRPSGGREGTDTQYF. The whole variable domain, filled in from reference TRBV9 and TRBJ2-3, reads DSGVTQTPKHLITATGQRVTLRCSPRSGDLSVYWYQQSLDQGLQFLIQYYNGEERAKGNILERFSAQQFPDLHSELNLSSLELGDSALYFCASSFRPSGGREGTDTQYFGPGTRLTVL.

The chain carries TRBV6-1 and TRBJ1-5; 8 bases are shared with TRBD1. CDR3 length equals 13 residues. The germline V gene has CDR1 MNHNS and CDR2 SASEGT. After removal of 11 bases from V and 4 bases from J, the junction contained 7 bases not matched to a gene. CDR3: CAGSDRGNQPQHF. CDR3 nucleotides: TGTGCCGGCTCAGACAGGGGAAATCAGCCCCAGCATTTT.

This chain links TRBV2 with TRBJ1-2, with 10 nucleotides matching TRBD1. The CDR3 sequence is 13 residues long. Germline trimming cut 9 bases from V and 4 bases from J; bases unmatched to any gene: 5. Looked up from germline, CDR1 is SNHLY and CDR2 is FYNNEI. The CDR3 reads CASQDRGGYGYTF. The CDR3 DNA is TGTGCCAGTCAGGACAGGGGGGGCTATGGCTACACCTTC.

The gene calls are TRBV6-5 and TRBJ1-2, with D tentatively TRBD1 (6 bases). The CDR3 is made up of 14 amino acids. Germline CDR1 and CDR2: MNHEY and SVGAGI. Trimming stripped 1 base from V and 4 bases from J, with 10 bases between. The CDR3 region has the DNA TGTGCCAGCAGTTACTTGGGGGCAGGCTATGGCTACACCTTC. This gives the protein CASSYLGAGYGYTF.